This record concerns one TCR beta chain sequence. The sample holds other DNA sequences that translate to the same CDR3. Looked up from germline, CDR1 is SGHTA and CDR2 is FQGNSA. V trimming: 5 bases; J trimming: 0 bases; junction bases outside the gene matches: 4. The CDR3 has 14 amino acids. Sequencing was performed with immunoSEQ multiplex PCR; in TCRdb, only in-frame clones are kept and a portion is missing. The table includes 330,000 or so clones, about 92% detected once. These data originate in a study of blood T cell repertoires in COVID-19. Source material: PBMCs or T cells enriched from blood (not recorded which). The V call is TRBV7-2, the J call TRBJ2-7; 7 nucleotides align to TRBD1. This clonotype originated in a woman aged 25 to 45 who had recovered from COVID-19. CDR3 in DNA: TGTGCCAGCAGCGCCCGGGACAGCTCCTACGAGCAGTACTTC. Amino acids: CASSARDSSYEQYF.